This entry lists 23 T cell receptor beta chains sequenced from one sample in a study of beta chain features in type 1 diabetes. As every portion of the isolated RNA was reverse transcribed, the sequencing read expressed TCRB transcripts. Assay used: immunoSEQ multiplex PCR; TCRdb lists only in-frame clones, some missing. The sample has about 710,000 clones, around an eighth seen once. Findings and caveats of the study: Among all four CD4+ subsets, Type 1 diabetes patients had TCRB CDR3s that were moderately but significantly shorter.

Their recognized antigens are unknown. Material: naive CD4+ T cells from blood. The receptors stem from a man between 18 and 35 years old with type 1 diabetes.

This clone has just a few counts. The chain recombines TRBV11-1 with TRBJ2-1; 10 bases fit TRBD2. The V and J ends lost 1 base and 9 bases, in that order; junction bases with no gene match: 12. Germline V CDR1 and CDR2: SGHAT, FQDESV (reference sequence). The CDR3 length is 17 residues. CDR3 nucleotide sequence: TGTGCCAGCAGCTTAGGTCTTGTAGCGGGAGGAGAAGGTGAGCAGTTCTTC. Translated, it gives CASSLGLVAGGEGEQFF.

V gene TRBV9 combines with J gene TRBJ2-5, with 8 bases fitting TRBD1. In germline, CDR1 is SGDLS, CDR2 YYNGEE. This CDR3 has 14 residues. Germline trimming cut 0 bases from V and 4 bases from J; bases unmatched to any gene: 2. Here the CDR3 DNA reads TGTGCCAGCAGCGTAGGCGGACAGGGAGAGACCCAGTACTTC. This codes for CASSVGGQGETQYF.

This rearrangement joins TRBV7-3 to TRBJ1-1, with unresolved D. Germline V CDR1 and CDR2: SGHTA, FQGTGA. This CDR3 has 14 amino acids. V lost 0 bases to trimming and J lost 3 bases, with 8 bases between them. The CDR3: CASSLTEGDTEAFF. CDR3 coding DNA: TGTGCCAGCAGCTTAACTGAGGGTGACACTGAAGCTTTCTTT. The complete variable domain, with remaining parts taken from reference TRBV7-3 and TRBJ1-1, reads GAGVSQTPSNKVTEKGKYVELRCDPISGHTALYWYRQSLGQGPEFLIYFQGTGAADDSGLPNDRFFAVRPEGSVSTLKIQRTERGDSAVYLCASSLTEGDTEAFFGQGTRLTVV.

This clone was counted between two and nine times. The gene calls are TRBV6-1 and TRBJ2-3; D might be TRBD1 (5 bases). V dropped 0 bases and J dropped 8 bases, with 9 bases sitting between them. The germline gives CDR1 MNHNS, CDR2 SASEGT. The CDR3 covers 13 residues. Here the CDR3 DNA reads TGTGCCAGCAGTGAAGCATCCAGGGTTACGCAGTATTTT. Translated: CASSEASRVTQYF.

The chain employs TRBV11-2 and TRBJ2-2; possible D gene TRBD1, 6 bases. V shed 11 bases and J shed 6 bases, with 10 bases lying between them. The CDR3 totals 11 residues. Germline-derived CDR1 and CDR2 are SGHAT and FQNNGV. CDR3: CACQGPGELFF. CDR3 DNA sequence: TGTGCCTGCCAGGGGCCCGGGGAGCTGTTTTTT.

This clone has only a few counts. V is TRBV29-1 and J is TRBJ1-2; D is undetermined. CDR3 length: 11 residues. CDR1 SQVTM and CDR2 ANQGSEA come from the germline V gene. The V and J ends lost 7 bases and 7 bases respectively, with 13 bases between them. The CDR3 DNA sequence: TGCAGCGGTGGCGAGGGAGGTGGCTACACCTTC. Translation gives CSGGEGGGYTF.

In its sample, this clone was seen a few times. This sequence joins TRBV7-2 and TRBJ2-5; tentatively, D is TRBD2 (6 bases). CDR1 is SGHTA and CDR2 is FQGNSA in the germline V gene. Trimming cost V 3 bases and J 5 bases, with 10 bases left between them. The CDR3 runs to 13 residues. CDR3 in amino acids: CASSFGGVETQYF. In DNA form, the CDR3 reads TGTGCCAGCAGCTTCGGCGGGGTGGAGACCCAGTACTTC.

V is TRBV5-1 and J is TRBJ2-1; tentatively, D is TRBD1 (5 bases). The length of the CDR3 is 15 residues. CDR1 is SGHRS, CDR2 YFSETQ, per germline. Trimming removed 0 bases from V and 0 bases from J, with 7 bases in between. The DNA for the CDR3 is TGCGCCAGCAGCTTGGACAGGAGCTCCTACAATGAGCAGTTCTTC. It encodes CASSLDRSSYNEQFF.

In its sample, this clone was seen a few times. V and J are TRBV25-1 and TRBJ1-2, with D perhaps matching TRBD1 (6 bases). V lost 4 bases to trimming and J lost 4 bases, with 16 bases between them. Per germline, CDR1 MGHDK and CDR2 SYGVNS. This CDR3 has 15 residues. The CDR3 DNA is TGTGCCAGCAGTGCTCCCGGGACAAAACTCTATGGCTACACCTTC. It specifies CASSAPGTKLYGYTF.

The chain combines TRBV5-1 with TRBJ1-1, with D possibly being TRBD1 (5 bases). V shed 5 bases and J shed 3 bases, with 14 bases lying between them. Per the germline V gene, CDR1 is SGHRS and CDR2 is YFSETQ. The CDR3 runs to 14 residues. In nucleotides, the CDR3 is TGCGCCAGCAGAACCCAGGGTGGGGACACTGAAGCTTTCTTT. This sequence encodes CASRTQGGDTEAFF.

This clone was seen more than once but under ten times. The chain is built from TRBV6-6 and TRBJ2-7; D is possibly TRBD1 (5 bases). The CDR3 loop spans 12 amino acids. The germline V gene encodes CDR1 MNHNY and CDR2 SVGAGI (reference sequence). Trimming cost V 7 bases and J 3 bases, with 10 bases left between them. DNA for the CDR3: TGTGCCAGCAAGGGCAGGGACTACGAGCAGTACTTC. Translation gives CASKGRDYEQYF.

The CDR3 sequence: CASSFEGAANTGELFF. Written as DNA, the CDR3 is TGTGCCAGCAGCTTTGAAGGGGCTGCGAACACCGGGGAGCTGTTTTTT. The rearrangement links TRBV5-4 to TRBJ2-2, with D maybe TRBD1 (5 bases). V was clipped by 2 bases and J by 0 bases, with 11 bases between them. This CDR3 region has 16 residues. Germline CDR1 SGHNT, CDR2 YYREEE (reference sequence).

This clone was counted a few times. V usage is TRBV30 and J usage is TRBJ2-2, with D possibly matching TRBD1 (6 bases). V lost 2 bases to trimming and J lost 1 base, with 14 bases between them. Germline V CDR1 and CDR2: GTSNPN, SVGIG (reference sequence). This CDR3 spans 16 amino acids. This chain's CDR3 is CAWSPGTYLNTGELFF. CDR3 bases: TGTGCCTGGAGTCCCGGGACATATTTGAACACCGGGGAGCTGTTTTTT.

This clone showed up just a few times. The chain has TRBV9 and TRBJ2-1; D is perhaps TRBD2 (5 bases). Looked up from germline, CDR1 is SGDLS and CDR2 is YYNGEE. The CDR3 has 15 residues. Trimming left V 5 bases short and J 0 bases short, with 12 bases between. The CDR3 region has the DNA TGTGCCAGCAGGGCCGAGGGCGGCTCCTACAATGAGCAGTTCTTC. This translates into CASRAEGGSYNEQFF.

This clone turned up a few times. The J gene is TRBJ2-3, the V gene TRBV4-2; D is undetermined. Trimming removed 1 base at V and 4 bases at J, with 9 bases between. Germline CDR1 reads LGHNA; CDR2 reads YNFKEQ. The length of the CDR3 is 14 residues. CDR3 residues: CASSQAAGPDTQYF. Written as DNA, the CDR3 is TGTGCCAGCAGCCAAGCCGCCGGGCCAGATACGCAGTATTTT.

This clone has only a few counts. The chain couples TRBV11-2 to TRBJ2-7; possible D gene TRBD2, 6 bases. Germline CDR1 is SGHAT and CDR2 is FQNNGV. This CDR3 has 14 residues. V lost 6 bases, J lost 3 bases, and 15 bases lay in between. DNA of the CDR3: TGTGCCAGCAGGTCCAGAGCGGGCGGCTACGAGCAGTACTTC. Residues: CASRSRAGGYEQYF.

The chain uses TRBV7-9 and TRBJ2-3; D is uncertain. This CDR3 contains 14 residues. Germline V gives CDR1 SEHNR, CDR2 FQNEAQ (reference sequence). V lost 6 bases, J lost 2 bases, and 12 bases lay in between. The CDR3 coding sequence is TGTGCCAGCAGTCAATCAGGCGTCACAGATACGCAGTATTTT. Protein sequence: CASSQSGVTDTQYF. Looking up the rest from reference TRBV7-9 and TRBJ2-3 gives the full variable domain: DTGVSQNPRHKITKRGQNVTFRCDPISEHNRLYWYRQTLGQGPEFLTYFQNEAQLEKSRLLSDRFSAERPKGSFSTLEIQRTEQGDSAMYLCASSQSGVTDTQYFGPGTRLTVL.

This clone appeared a few times. The rearrangement links TRBV29-1 to TRBJ2-1; D gene ambiguous. The length of the CDR3 is 10 residues. Per germline, CDR1 SQVTM and CDR2 ANQGSEA. Trimming removed 7 bases from V and 8 bases from J, with 9 bases in between. CDR3 nucleotides: TGCAGCGCACGATTCCATGAGCAGTTCTTC. Its protein is CSARFHEQFF.

About this clone: Other DNA variants within this sample encode the same CDR3. The V gene is TRBV28, the J gene TRBJ1-5; D is unclear. The CDR3 covers 11 residues. Germline V gene data show CDR1 as MDHEN and CDR2 as SYDVKM. Trimming removed 3 bases from V and 6 bases from J, with 3 bases in between. CDR3 protein: CASSFSQPQHF. CDR3 sequence (DNA): TGTGCCAGCAGTTTCAGTCAGCCCCAGCATTTT.

The chain is built from TRBV2 and TRBJ2-1; D call uncertain. Germline-derived CDR1 and CDR2 are SNHLY and FYNNEI. The CDR3 sequence is 13 residues long. Deletions cut 10 bases from V and 6 bases from J, with 16 bases between. The CDR3 DNA reads TGTGCCATTCTCCGGGTTGGTGGCAATGAGCAGTTCTTC. Translated: CAILRVGGNEQFF. The variable domain in full, completed from reference TRBV2 and TRBJ2-1, reads EPEVTQTPSHQVTQMGQEVILRCVPISNHLYFYWYRQILGQKVEFLVSFYNNEISEKSEIFDDQFSVERPDGSNFTLKIRSTKLEDSAMYFCAILRVGGNEQFFGPGTRLTVL.

This clone has only a few counts. The sample carries other DNA sequences with the same CDR3. The chain joins TRBV27 to TRBJ2-1, with 7 bases matching TRBD1. CDR3 size: 12 residues. Germline values: CDR1 MNHEY, CDR2 SMNVEV (reference sequence). Trimming cost V 3 bases and J 7 bases; bases outside gene matches: 0. CDR3 nucleotide sequence: TGTGCCAGCAGTTTCAGGGGGAATGAGCAGTTCTTC. Translating gives CASSFRGNEQFF.

The chain links TRBV29-1 to TRBJ2-7; 10 positions agree with TRBD2. The CDR3 length is 13 residues. J was trimmed by 6 bases and V by 6 bases; bases with no gene match: 8. In germline, CDR1 is SQVTM, CDR2 ANQGSEA. In DNA, the CDR3 is TGCAGCGTGGGACCTAGCGGGAGCACCGAGCAGTACTTC. Its protein product is CSVGPSGSTEQYF.

The V and J genes are TRBV30 and TRBJ2-6; maybe TRBD2 (5 bases). Germline-derived CDR1 and CDR2 are GTSNPN and SVGIG (reference sequence). The CDR3 runs 17 residues. V lost 2 bases and J 0 bases, leaving 14 bases between the germline ends. The CDR3 DNA reads as TGTGCCTGGAGTAACTTGCGGGTGAGCTCTGGGGCCAACGTCCTGACTTTC. This encodes CAWSNLRVSSGANVLTF.